One sample yielded the 14 T cell receptor beta chains listed below, sequenced in a study of cytomegalovirus exposure and HLA in healthy donors. Use of 60 Vbeta and 13 Jbeta primers characterized the PCR. Assay: immunoSEQ multiplex PCR; the TCRdb copy retains only in-frame clones and omits some. The sample yields about 160,000 clones, more than 75% seen once. The sample consisted of PBMCs. The origin of the receptors is a girl aged 2-10 years in good health and CMV-seropositive.

The chain combines TRBV19 with TRBJ1-3, with D unclear. Germline-derived CDR1 and CDR2 are LNHDA and SQIVND (reference sequence). Trimming removed 3 bases from V and 4 bases from J, with 10 bases in between. The length of the CDR3 is 14 residues. CDR3 in DNA: TGTGCCAGTAGTATTGGAGGGCCCGGAAACACCATATATTTT. It yields the protein CASSIGGPGNTIYF.

This clone was counted a few times. The chain couples TRBV2 to TRBJ2-1; D ambiguous. Trimming cost V 6 bases and J 1 base, with 7 bases left between them. The CDR3 is 13 amino acids. Germline lookup yields CDR1 SNHLY and CDR2 FYNNEI. The CDR3 sequence: CASRRVSYNEQFF. The CDR3 DNA reads TGTGCCAGCAGAAGAGTTTCCTACAATGAGCAGTTCTTC.

V is TRBV27 and J is TRBJ2-5; 12 bases line up with TRBD2. Unmatched junction bases numbered 7, after V lost 3 bases and J lost 5 bases. CDR1 and CDR2 from the germline V gene are MNHEY and SMNVEV (reference sequence). The CDR3 contains 16 residues. This CDR3 reads CASSFGTSGRSETQYF. The CDR3 DNA follows: TGTGCCAGCAGTTTTGGAACTAGCGGGAGGAGCGAGACCCAGTACTTC.

This clone has only a few counts. Compared with germline, one end of the junction differs, possibly owing to a read error. V usage is TRBV20-1 and J usage is TRBJ1-2; D is unresolved. Germline values: CDR1 DFQATT, CDR2 SNEGSKA (reference sequence). The CDR3 has 11 residues. The CDR3 is CSARDREVYNF. The CDR3 nucleotides are TGCAGTGCCCGCGACCGGGAAGTGTATAACTTC.

This clone was recorded only once. The chain has TRBV29-1 and TRBJ1-2, with 8 positions matching TRBD1. CDR1 is SQVTM and CDR2 is ANQGSEA in the germline V gene. J was trimmed by 4 bases and V by 4 bases; bases with no gene match: 11. The CDR3 extends over 15 amino acids. CDR3 loop: CSVAQGAFTLYGYTF. In nucleotides, the CDR3 is TGCAGCGTTGCCCAGGGGGCTTTTACTCTCTATGGCTACACCTTC.

The chain has TRBV7-8 and TRBJ2-3, with 9 bases that match TRBD2. CDR1 SGHVS and CDR2 FQNEAQ come from the germline V gene. V lost 5 bases, J lost 4 bases, and 16 bases stayed unmatched. This CDR3 is built from 18 residues. The CDR3 coding sequence is TGTGCCAGCAGCCCAAACGCCTATAGCGGGAGTCCCGCAGATACGCAGTATTTT. Protein sequence: CASSPNAYSGSPADTQYF.

This clone was counted once. The V call is TRBV6-5, the J call TRBJ1-1; D gene unclear. CDR3 length equals 14 residues. Between the trimmed V and J ends, which lost 0 bases and 5 bases, there was a span of 10 bases. Germline V gene lookup returns CDR1 MNHEY and CDR2 SVGAGI. The CDR3 spells CASSYSRVGTEAFF. The CDR3 DNA reads as TGTGCCAGCAGTTACTCGAGAGTTGGTACTGAAGCTTTCTTT.

The rearrangement joins TRBV6-1 to TRBJ2-7; TRBD1 agrees at 8 bases. The V segment lost 4 bases and the J segment 3 bases; nucleotides outside the gene matches: 8. The CDR3 is 15 residues long. The germline CDR1 and CDR2 sequences are MNHNS and SASEGT. CDR3 bases: TGTGCCAGCAGTGTCGACCGGGACAGGCTCTACGAGCAGTACTTC. It specifies CASSVDRDRLYEQYF.

Here the CDR3 DNA reads TGTGCCAGCAGTGAAGGGGTAGGGGATGGCTACACCTTC. Translation: CASSEGVGDGYTF. This chain links TRBV2 with TRBJ1-2; possible D gene TRBD1, 5 bases. There are 13 residues in the CDR3. Germline loops: CDR1 SNHLY, CDR2 FYNNEI. V lost 1 base to trimming and J lost 6 bases, with 9 bases between them.

The count of this clone is one. The J gene is TRBJ1-1, the V gene TRBV19; D ambiguous. The germline gives CDR1 LNHDA, CDR2 SQIVND (reference sequence). V was clipped by 3 bases and J by 8 bases, with 7 bases between them. The CDR3 totals 11 residues. Here the CDR3 DNA reads TGTGCCAGTAGTATTGGCAGAGAAGCTTTCTTT. It codes for CASSIGREAFF.

This chain connects TRBV30 to TRBJ2-5, with D possibly being TRBD2 (5 bases). V was pared by 4 bases and J by 1 base, with 10 bases between. Germline lookup yields CDR1 GTSNPN and CDR2 SVGIG (reference sequence). The CDR3 totals 13 residues. Written as DNA, the CDR3 is TGTGCCTGGACCGGACTGGCCCAAGAGACCCAGTACTTC. Its translation is CAWTGLAQETQYF.

The chain uses TRBV7-9 and TRBJ2-7; a possible D gene is TRBD2 (5 bases). CDR3 length equals 15 residues. The V gene lost 6 bases and the J gene lost 3 bases, with 18 bases spanning the gap. From germline, CDR1 is SEHNR and CDR2 FQNEAQ (reference sequence). Here the CDR3 DNA reads TGTGCCAGCAGTCCGGTTTCTAAGGGAGACTACGAGCAGTACTTC. This gives the protein CASSPVSKGDYEQYF.

As DNA, the CDR3 is TGTGCCAGCAACCTGTCCAGGAACAATGAGCAGTTCTTC. Protein: CASNLSRNNEQFF. V usage is TRBV7-4 and J usage is TRBJ2-1, with D unresolved. Germline V lookup: CDR1 SGHVT, CDR2 SQSDAQ. Trimming stripped 7 bases from V and 5 bases from J, with 12 bases between. The CDR3 consists of 13 residues.

The chain combines TRBV10-3 with TRBJ2-2; possibly TRBD1 for D (6 bases). The CDR3 spans 17 residues. V lost 6 bases and J 3 bases, leaving 20 bases between the germline ends. Germline lookup yields CDR1 ENHRY and CDR2 SYGVKD. CDR3 loop: CAIRDRDKGQDTGELFF. CDR3 sequence (DNA): TGTGCCATCAGGGACCGGGACAAGGGCCAGGACACCGGGGAGCTGTTTTTT.